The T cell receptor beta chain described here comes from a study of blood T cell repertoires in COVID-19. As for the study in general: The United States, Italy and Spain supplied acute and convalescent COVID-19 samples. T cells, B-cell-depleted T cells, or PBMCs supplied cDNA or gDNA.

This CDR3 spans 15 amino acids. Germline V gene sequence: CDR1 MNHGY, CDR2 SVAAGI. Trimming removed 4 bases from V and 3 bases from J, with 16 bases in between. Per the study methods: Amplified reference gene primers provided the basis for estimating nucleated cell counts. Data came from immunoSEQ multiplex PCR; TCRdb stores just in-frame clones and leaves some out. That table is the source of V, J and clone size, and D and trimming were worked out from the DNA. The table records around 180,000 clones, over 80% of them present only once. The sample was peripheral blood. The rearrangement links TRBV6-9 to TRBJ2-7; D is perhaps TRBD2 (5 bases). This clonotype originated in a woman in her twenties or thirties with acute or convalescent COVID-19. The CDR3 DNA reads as TGTGCCAGCAGTTCCCCCACACATCGGGGCTACGAGCAGTACTTC. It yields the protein CASSSPTHRGYEQYF.